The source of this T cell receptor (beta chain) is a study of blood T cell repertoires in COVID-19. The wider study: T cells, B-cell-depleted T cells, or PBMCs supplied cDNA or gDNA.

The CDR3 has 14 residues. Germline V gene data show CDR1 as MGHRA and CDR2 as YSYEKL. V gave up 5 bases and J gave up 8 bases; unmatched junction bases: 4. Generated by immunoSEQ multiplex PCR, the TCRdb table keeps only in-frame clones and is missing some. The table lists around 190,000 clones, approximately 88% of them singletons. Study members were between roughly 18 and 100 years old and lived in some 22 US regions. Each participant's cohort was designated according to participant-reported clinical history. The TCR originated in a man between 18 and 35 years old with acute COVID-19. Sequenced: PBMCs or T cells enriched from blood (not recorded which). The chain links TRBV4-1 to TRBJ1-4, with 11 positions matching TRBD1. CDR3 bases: TGCGCCAGCAGCTTTCGGACAGGGGGCGAAAAACTGTTTTTT. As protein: CASSFRTGGEKLFF.